Below are 11 T cell receptor beta chains sequenced from a single sample in a study of CXCR3-negative and CXCR3-positive naive CD8 T cells. Preparation of TRB cDNA libraries relied on 5' RACE carrying UMI labels. TCRdb reprocessed the 5' RACE reads and stores each CDR3 protein as one record, lacking DNA. With tens of thousands of distinct CDR3 sequences in the sample, the ten largest clones hold about 1%. The sample consisted of naive CXCR3- CD8+ T cells from blood. Noted subset: CD45RO-CCR7+CD27+CD95- naive CD8+ T cells lacking CXCR3 (TNR3-). The source of these receptors is a human donor in good health. Some clones in this sample may be carry-over from other donors' samples.

CDR3 region: CASSLTPSYEQYF. The chain employs TRBV5-1 and TRBJ2-7. Germline V gene lookup returns CDR1 SGHRS and CDR2 YFSETQ. This CDR3 comprises 13 residues.

V and J are TRBV10-2 and TRBJ2-7; with no DNA, the TCRdb D assignment of TRBD2 cannot be verified. CDR1 and CDR2 from the germline V gene are WSHSY and SAAADI. This CDR3 comprises 13 residues. The CDR3 here is CATRTSGYYEQYF.

V gene TRBV2 combines with J gene TRBJ1-2; as DNA is missing, the TRBD1 call by TCRdb cannot be tested. Germline CDR1 is SNHLY and CDR2 is FYNNEI. This CDR3 region has 15 residues. The CDR3 sequence is CASSDRGSPLYGYTF.

The chain recombines TRBV6-5 with TRBJ1-1; without DNA, the TCRdb call of TRBD1 cannot be checked. The length of the CDR3 is 15 residues. Germline V gives CDR1 MNHEY, CDR2 SVGAGI. The CDR3 sequence is CASSYSRQGVPEAFF.

This chain's CDR3 is CSVDQWQGYNEQFF. The V call is TRBV29-1, the J call TRBJ2-1; TCRdb gives TRBD1 as the D gene, but with no DNA this cannot be confirmed. The CDR3 spans 14 residues. The germline gives CDR1 SQVTM, CDR2 ANQGSEA.

This rearrangement joins TRBV20-1 to TRBJ2-5; the D gene TCRdb calls, TRBD2, cannot be checked with no DNA. The CDR3 has 13 residues. Germline CDR1 and CDR2: DFQATT and SNEGSKA (reference sequence). The CDR3 is CSAKLAGRETQYF.

The chain combines TRBV20-1 with TRBJ2-7; lacking DNA, the TRBD2 call made by TCRdb goes unchecked. The CDR3 is 15 residues long. Germline V gene sequence: CDR1 DFQATT, CDR2 SNEGSKA (reference sequence). The CDR3 reads CSARDDRGGYYEQYF.

The genes are TRBV29-1 and TRBJ2-7; there is no DNA to check the TCRdb D call of TRBD1. Germline CDR1 is SQVTM and CDR2 is ANQGSEA. This CDR3 is 12 amino acids long. CDR3 loop: CSFVGDSPEQYF.

V is TRBV6-2 or TRBV6-3 and J is TRBJ2-3. The V gene's germline CDR1 is MNHEY and CDR2 SVGEGT. The CDR3 totals 16 residues. The CDR3 reads CASSYDRLFLTDTQYF.

The gene calls are TRBV20-1 and TRBJ1-1. CDR1 and CDR2 from the germline V gene are DFQATT and SNEGSKA (reference sequence). The CDR3 runs 13 residues. The CDR3 protein is CSARDTPNTEAFF.

V gene TRBV29-1 combines with J gene TRBJ2-7; TCRdb calls TRBD1, which cannot be checked without DNA. The germline V gene encodes CDR1 SQVTM and CDR2 ANQGSEA. CDR3 length: 15 amino acids. The CDR3 loop is CSVEIAGQGIYEQYF.